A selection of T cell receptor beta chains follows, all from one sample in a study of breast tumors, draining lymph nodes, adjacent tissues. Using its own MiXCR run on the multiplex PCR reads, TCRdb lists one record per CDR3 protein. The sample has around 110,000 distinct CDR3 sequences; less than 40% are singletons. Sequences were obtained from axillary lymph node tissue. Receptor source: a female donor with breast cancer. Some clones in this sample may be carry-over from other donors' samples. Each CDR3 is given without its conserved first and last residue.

cdr3_aa: ASSLEAGVGAKNIQY
v_call: TRBV13
j_call: TRBJ2-4

cdr3_aa: ASRPIGDRDRGYNEQF
v_call: TRBV7-9
j_call: TRBJ2-1

cdr3_aa: ASSLLGPRGGYT
v_call: TRBV3-1
j_call: TRBJ1-2

cdr3_aa: SARENEQY
v_call: TRBV20-1
j_call: TRBJ2-7

cdr3_aa: ASSLGQGYNSPLH
v_call: TRBV11-2
j_call: TRBJ1-6

cdr3_aa: ASKGSGGRENIQY
v_call: TRBV6-5
j_call: TRBJ2-4

cdr3_aa: AIRDPGGEQY
v_call: TRBV6-6
j_call: TRBJ2-7

cdr3_aa: ASSPLPGRSYQETQY
v_call: TRBV12-3/TRBV12-4
j_call: TRBJ2-5

cdr3_aa: ASSLDRITDTQY
v_call: TRBV7-7
j_call: TRBJ2-3

cdr3_aa: ASSLPTGELF
v_call: TRBV5-1
j_call: TRBJ2-2

cdr3_aa: ASSSTSGGAYQETQS
v_call: TRBV19
j_call: TRBJ2-5

cdr3_aa: ASSWGQGHQPQH
v_call: TRBV7-2
j_call: TRBJ1-5

cdr3_aa: ASTGGGYEQY
v_call: TRBV10-3
j_call: TRBJ2-7

cdr3_aa: SVAPGDYGYT
v_call: TRBV29-1
j_call: TRBJ1-2

cdr3_aa: ASRQGNWNTEAF
v_call: TRBV19
j_call: TRBJ1-1

cdr3_aa: ASSLLPGEHQPQH
v_call: TRBV5-1
j_call: TRBJ1-5

cdr3_aa: SAREQAAYEQY
v_call: TRBV20-1
j_call: TRBJ2-7

cdr3_aa: ASTNRLASTDTQF
v_call: TRBV2
j_call: TRBJ2-1

cdr3_aa: ASSWGLSAKNIQY
v_call: TRBV19
j_call: TRBJ2-4

cdr3_aa: GVLGLAGGKDTQY
v_call: TRBV29-1
j_call: TRBJ2-3

cdr3_aa: ASSALGTSYEQY
v_call: TRBV5-1
j_call: TRBJ2-7

cdr3_aa: ASSVSGGAGTQY
v_call: TRBV9
j_call: TRBJ2-5

cdr3_aa: ASSFRGFGSNQPQH
v_call: TRBV12-3/TRBV12-4
j_call: TRBJ1-5

cdr3_aa: ASSLTSGSEQY
v_call: TRBV5-1
j_call: TRBJ2-7

cdr3_aa: ASSARNSGYEQY
v_call: TRBV9
j_call: TRBJ2-7

cdr3_aa: ASGFWGTNQPQH
v_call: TRBV12-5
j_call: TRBJ1-5

cdr3_aa: ASSPPRGTNYGYT
v_call: TRBV18
j_call: TRBJ1-2

cdr3_aa: ASSDFETQY
v_call: TRBV2
j_call: TRBJ2-5

cdr3_aa: ASSVGSTNEKLF
v_call: TRBV9
j_call: TRBJ1-4

cdr3_aa: ATQPPGAGADTQY
v_call: TRBV3-1
j_call: TRBJ2-3

cdr3_aa: ATSSDLDGTSGQYEQY
v_call: TRBV15
j_call: TRBJ2-7

cdr3_aa: SARNSGRHGSEQY
v_call: TRBV20-1
j_call: TRBJ2-7

cdr3_aa: ASSIRGANAGELF
v_call: TRBV19
j_call: TRBJ2-2

cdr3_aa: ATHAGSGGEETQY
v_call: TRBV10-3
j_call: TRBJ2-5

cdr3_aa: ASSLGQGLHEQY
v_call: TRBV12-3/TRBV12-4
j_call: TRBJ2-7